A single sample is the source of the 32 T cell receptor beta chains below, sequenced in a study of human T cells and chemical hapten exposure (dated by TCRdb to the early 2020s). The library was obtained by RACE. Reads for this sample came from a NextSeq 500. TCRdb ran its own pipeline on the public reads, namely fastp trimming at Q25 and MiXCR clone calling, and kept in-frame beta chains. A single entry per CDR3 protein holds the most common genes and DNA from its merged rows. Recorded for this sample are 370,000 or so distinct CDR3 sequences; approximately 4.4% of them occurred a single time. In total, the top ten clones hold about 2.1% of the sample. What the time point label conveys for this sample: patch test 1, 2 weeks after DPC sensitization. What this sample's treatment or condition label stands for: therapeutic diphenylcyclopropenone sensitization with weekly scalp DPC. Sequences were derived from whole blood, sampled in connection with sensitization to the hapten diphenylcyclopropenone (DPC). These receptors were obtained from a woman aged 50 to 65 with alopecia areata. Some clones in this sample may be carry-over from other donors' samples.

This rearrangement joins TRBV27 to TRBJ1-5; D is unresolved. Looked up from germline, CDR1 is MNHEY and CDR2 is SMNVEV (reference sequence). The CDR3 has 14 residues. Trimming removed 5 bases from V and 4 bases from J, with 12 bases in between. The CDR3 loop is CASSHRGVNQPQHF. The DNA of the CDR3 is TGTGCCAGCAGTCACAGAGGTGTAAATCAGCCCCAGCATTTT.

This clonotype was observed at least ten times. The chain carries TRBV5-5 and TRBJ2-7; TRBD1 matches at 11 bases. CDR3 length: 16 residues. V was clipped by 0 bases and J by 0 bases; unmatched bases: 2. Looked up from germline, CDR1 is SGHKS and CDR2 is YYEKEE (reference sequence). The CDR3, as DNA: TGTGCCAGCAGCTTGGCCGGGACAGGGGGCTCCTACGAGCAGTACTTC. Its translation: CASSLAGTGGSYEQYF.

The CDR3 spells CASSQSRVSNYGYTF. In DNA form, the CDR3 reads TGTGCCAGCAGCCAATCTCGGGTTTCTAACTATGGCTACACCTTC. The J gene is TRBJ1-2, the V gene TRBV16; no reliable D call. V dropped 0 bases and J dropped 0 bases, with 8 bases sitting between them. This CDR3 comprises 15 residues. Per the germline V gene, CDR1 is KGHSY and CDR2 is FQNENV.

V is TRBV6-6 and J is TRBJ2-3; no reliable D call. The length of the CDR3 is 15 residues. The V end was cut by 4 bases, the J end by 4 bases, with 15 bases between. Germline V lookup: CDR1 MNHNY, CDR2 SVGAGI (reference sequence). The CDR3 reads CASSSPVKRADTQYF. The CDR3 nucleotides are TGTGCCAGCAGTTCCCCGGTCAAACGGGCAGATACGCAGTATTTT.

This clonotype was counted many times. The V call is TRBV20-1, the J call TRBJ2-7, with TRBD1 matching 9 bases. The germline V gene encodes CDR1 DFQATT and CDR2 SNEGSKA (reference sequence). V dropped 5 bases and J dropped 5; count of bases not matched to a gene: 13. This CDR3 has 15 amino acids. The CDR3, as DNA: TGCAGTGCTTCGGACCGGGACAGGGTCTTCAACGAGCAGTACTTC. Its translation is CSASDRDRVFNEQYF.

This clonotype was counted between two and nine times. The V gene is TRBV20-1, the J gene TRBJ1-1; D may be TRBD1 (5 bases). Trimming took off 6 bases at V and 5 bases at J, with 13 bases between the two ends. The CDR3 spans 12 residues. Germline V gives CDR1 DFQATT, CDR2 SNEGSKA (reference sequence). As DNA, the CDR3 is TGCAGTGCGCAAGGAGGGGCAACTGAAGCTTTCTTT. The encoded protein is CSAQGGATEAFF.

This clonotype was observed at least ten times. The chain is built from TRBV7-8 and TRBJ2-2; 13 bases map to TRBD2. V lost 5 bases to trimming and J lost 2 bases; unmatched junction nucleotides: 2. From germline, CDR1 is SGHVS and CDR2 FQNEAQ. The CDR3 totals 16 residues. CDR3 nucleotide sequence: TGTGCCAGCAGCAGACTAGCGGGAGGAAACACCGGGGAGCTGTTTTTT. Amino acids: CASSRLAGGNTGELFF.

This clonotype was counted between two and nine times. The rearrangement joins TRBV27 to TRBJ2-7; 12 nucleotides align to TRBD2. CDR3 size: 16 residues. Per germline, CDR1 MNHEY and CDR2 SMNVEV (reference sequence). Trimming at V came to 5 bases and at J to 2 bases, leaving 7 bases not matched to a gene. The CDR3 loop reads CASSPSSGGATYEQYF. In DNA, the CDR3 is TGTGCCAGCAGTCCATCTAGCGGGGGGGCAACCTACGAGCAGTACTTC.

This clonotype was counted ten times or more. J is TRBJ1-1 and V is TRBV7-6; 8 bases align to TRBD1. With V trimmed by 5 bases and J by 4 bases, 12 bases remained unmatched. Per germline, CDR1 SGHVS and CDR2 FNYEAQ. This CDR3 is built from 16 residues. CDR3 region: CASSPGQGEEGTEAFF. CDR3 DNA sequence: TGTGCCAGCAGCCCTGGACAGGGAGAGGAGGGCACTGAAGCTTTCTTT. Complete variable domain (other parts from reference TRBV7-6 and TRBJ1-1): GAGVSQSPRYKVTKRGQDVALRCDPISGHVSLYWYRQALGQGPEFLTYFNYEAQQDKSGLPNDRFSAERPEGSISTLTIQRTEQRDSAMYRCASSPGQGEEGTEAFFGQGTRLTVV.

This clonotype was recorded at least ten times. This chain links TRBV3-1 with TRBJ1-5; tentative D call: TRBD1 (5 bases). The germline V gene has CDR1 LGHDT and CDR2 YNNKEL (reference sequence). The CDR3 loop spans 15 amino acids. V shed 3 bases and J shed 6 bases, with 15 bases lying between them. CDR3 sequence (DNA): TGTGCCAGCAGCCAGGGAGGAGGGGCGCGTCAGCCCCAGCATTTT. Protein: CASSQGGGARQPQHF.

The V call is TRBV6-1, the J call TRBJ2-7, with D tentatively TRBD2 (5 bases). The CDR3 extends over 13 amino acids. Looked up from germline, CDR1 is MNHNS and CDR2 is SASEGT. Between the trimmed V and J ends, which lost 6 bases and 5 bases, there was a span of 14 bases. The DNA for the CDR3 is TGTGCCAGCAGGTCCCCGGGGTTCCACGAGCAGTACTTC. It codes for CASRSPGFHEQYF.

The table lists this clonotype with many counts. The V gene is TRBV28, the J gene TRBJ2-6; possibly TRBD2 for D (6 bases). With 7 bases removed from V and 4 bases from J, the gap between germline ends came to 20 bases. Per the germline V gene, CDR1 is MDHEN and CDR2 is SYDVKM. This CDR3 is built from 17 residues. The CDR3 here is CASISRGGPAGANVLTF. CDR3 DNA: TGTGCCAGCATTAGCCGTGGAGGGCCGGCCGGGGCCAACGTCCTGACTTTC.

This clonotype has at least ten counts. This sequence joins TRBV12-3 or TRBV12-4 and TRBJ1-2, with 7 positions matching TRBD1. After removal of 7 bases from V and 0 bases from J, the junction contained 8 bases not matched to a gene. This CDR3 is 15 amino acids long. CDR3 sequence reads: CASTSGDSPNYGYTF. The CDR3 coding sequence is TGTGCCAGCACCTCAGGGGACAGTCCTAACTATGGCTACACCTTC.

The CDR3 DNA reads TGTGCCAGCAGCTTAGGACCGGGACCAGACGCAGATACGCAGTATTTT. It codes for CASSLGPGPDADTQYF. The J gene is TRBJ2-3, the V gene TRBV13; the D gene could be TRBD1 or TRBD2 (5 bases each). CDR1 is PRHDT, CDR2 FYEKMQ, per germline (reference sequence). CDR3 length: 16 amino acids. The V gene lost 0 bases and the J gene lost 4 bases, with 14 bases spanning the gap.

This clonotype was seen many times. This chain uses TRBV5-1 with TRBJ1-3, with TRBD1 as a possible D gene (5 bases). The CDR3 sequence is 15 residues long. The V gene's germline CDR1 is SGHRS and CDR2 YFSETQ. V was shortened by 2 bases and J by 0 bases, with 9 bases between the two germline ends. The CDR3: CASSLEGHSGNTIYF. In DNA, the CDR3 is TGCGCCAGCAGCTTAGAGGGGCACTCTGGAAACACCATATATTTT.

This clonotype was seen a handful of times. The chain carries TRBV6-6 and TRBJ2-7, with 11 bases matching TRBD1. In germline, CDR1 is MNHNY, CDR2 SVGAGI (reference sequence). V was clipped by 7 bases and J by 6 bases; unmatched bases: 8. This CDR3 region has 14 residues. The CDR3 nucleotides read TGTGCCAGCATCCTCGGACAGGGGGCGGTCGAGCAGTACTTC. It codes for CASILGQGAVEQYF.

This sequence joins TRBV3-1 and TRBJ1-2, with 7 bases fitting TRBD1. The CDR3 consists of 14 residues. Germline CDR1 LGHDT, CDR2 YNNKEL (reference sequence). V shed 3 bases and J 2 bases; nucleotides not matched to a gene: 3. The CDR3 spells CASSQTGINYGYTF. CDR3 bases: TGTGCCAGCAGCCAGACAGGGATAAACTATGGCTACACCTTC.

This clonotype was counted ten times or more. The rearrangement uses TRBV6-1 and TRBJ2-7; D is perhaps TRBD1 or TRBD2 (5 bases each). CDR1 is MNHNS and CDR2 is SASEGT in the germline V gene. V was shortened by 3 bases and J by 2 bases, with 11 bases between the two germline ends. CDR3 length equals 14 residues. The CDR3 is CASSDSQGAYEQYF. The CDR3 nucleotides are TGTGCCAGCAGTGATTCCCAGGGAGCCTACGAGCAGTACTTC.

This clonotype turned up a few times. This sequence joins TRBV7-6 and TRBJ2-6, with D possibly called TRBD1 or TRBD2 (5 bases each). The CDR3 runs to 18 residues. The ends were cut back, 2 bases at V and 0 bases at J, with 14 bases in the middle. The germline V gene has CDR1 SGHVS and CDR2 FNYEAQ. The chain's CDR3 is CASSLSGAPTSGANVLTF. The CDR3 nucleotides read TGTGCCAGCAGCTTATCCGGGGCCCCTACCTCTGGGGCCAACGTCCTGACTTTC.

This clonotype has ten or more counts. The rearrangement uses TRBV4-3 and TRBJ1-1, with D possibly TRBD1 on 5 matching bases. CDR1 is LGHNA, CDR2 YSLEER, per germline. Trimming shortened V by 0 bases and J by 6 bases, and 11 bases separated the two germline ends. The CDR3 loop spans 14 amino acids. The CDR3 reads CASSQDRSGPEAFF. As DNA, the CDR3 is TGCGCCAGCAGCCAAGATCGGTCAGGGCCTGAAGCTTTCTTT.

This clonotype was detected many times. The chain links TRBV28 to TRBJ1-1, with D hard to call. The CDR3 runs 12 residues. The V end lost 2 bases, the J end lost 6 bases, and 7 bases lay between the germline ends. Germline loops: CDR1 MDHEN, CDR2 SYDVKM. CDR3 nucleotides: TGTGCCAGCAGTTTAGTCTCCTCTGAAGCTTTCTTT. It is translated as CASSLVSSEAFF.

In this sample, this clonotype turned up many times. This CDR3 is CSGAGSQHF. The CDR3 nucleotides read TGCAGCGGGGCAGGGTCCCAGCATTTT. The gene calls are TRBV29-1 and TRBJ1-5, with D possibly being TRBD1 (5 bases). The CDR3 spans 9 residues. V lost 7 bases and J 11 bases, leaving 9 bases between the germline ends. CDR1 is SQVTM and CDR2 is ANQGSEA in the germline V gene.

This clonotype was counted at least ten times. CDR3 protein: CASSLGQDDEQYF. As DNA, the CDR3 is TGCGCCAGCAGCTTGGGGCAGGATGACGAGCAGTACTTC. The V call is TRBV5-1, the J call TRBJ2-7; D not certain. Looked up from germline, CDR1 is SGHRS and CDR2 is YFSETQ. The CDR3 spans 13 residues. Deletions cut 0 bases from V and 5 bases from J, with 9 bases between.

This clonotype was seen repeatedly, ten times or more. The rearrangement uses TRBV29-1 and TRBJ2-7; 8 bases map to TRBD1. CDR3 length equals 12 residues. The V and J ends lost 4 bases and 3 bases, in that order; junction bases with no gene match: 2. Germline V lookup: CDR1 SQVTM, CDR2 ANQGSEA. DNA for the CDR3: TGCAGCGTTGGAACAGGGGGCTACGAGCAGTACTTC. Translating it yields CSVGTGGYEQYF.

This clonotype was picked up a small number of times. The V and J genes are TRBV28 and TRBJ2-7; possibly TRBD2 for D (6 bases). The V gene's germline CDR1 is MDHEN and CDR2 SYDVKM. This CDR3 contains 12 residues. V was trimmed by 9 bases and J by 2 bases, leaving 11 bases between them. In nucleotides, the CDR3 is TGTGCCAGTGATAGCGGTCCCTACGAGCAGTACTTC. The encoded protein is CASDSGPYEQYF. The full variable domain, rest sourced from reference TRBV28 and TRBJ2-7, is DVKVTQSSRYLVKRTGEKVFLECVQDMDHENMFWYRQDPGLGLRLIYFSYDVKMKEKGDIPEGYSVSREKKERFSLILESASTNQTSMYLCASDSGPYEQYFGPGTRLTVT.

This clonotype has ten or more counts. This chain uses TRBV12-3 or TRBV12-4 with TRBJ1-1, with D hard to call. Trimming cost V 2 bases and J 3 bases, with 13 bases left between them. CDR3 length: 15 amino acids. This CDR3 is CASSLSAGVYTEAFF. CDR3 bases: TGTGCCAGCAGTTTAAGTGCAGGAGTATACACTGAAGCTTTCTTT.

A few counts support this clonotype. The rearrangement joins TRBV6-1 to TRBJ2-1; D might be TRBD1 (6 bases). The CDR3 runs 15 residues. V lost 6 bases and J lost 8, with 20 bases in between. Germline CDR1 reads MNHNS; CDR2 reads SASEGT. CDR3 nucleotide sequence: TGTGCCAGCAGCCTCGGCGGGCCTCACAGGGATGAGCAGTTCTTC. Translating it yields CASSLGGPHRDEQFF.

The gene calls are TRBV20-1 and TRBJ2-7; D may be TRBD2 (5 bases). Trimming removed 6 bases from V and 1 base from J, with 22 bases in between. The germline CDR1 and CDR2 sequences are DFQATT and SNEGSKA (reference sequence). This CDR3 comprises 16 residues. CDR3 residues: CSAAGESGFRSYEQYF. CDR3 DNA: TGCAGTGCCGCTGGGGAGTCGGGTTTTAGGTCCTACGAGCAGTACTTC.

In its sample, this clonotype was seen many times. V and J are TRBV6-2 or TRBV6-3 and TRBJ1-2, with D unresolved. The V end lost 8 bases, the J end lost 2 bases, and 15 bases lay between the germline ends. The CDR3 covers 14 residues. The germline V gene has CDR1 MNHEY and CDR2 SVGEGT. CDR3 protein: CASSQGSLNYGYTF. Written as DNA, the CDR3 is TGTGCCAGCTCCCAAGGGAGCCTCAACTATGGCTACACCTTC.

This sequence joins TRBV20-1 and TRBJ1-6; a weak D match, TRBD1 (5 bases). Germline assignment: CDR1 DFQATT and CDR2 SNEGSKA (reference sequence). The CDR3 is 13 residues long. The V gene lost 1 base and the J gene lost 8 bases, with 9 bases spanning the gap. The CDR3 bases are TGCAGTGCTAGAGCAGGGAATGATTCACCCCTCCACTTT. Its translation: CSARAGNDSPLHF.

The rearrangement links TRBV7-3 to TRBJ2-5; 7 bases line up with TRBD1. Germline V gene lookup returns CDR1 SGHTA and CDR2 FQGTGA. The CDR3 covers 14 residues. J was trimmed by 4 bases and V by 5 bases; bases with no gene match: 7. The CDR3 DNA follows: TGTGCCAGCAGCGCGACAGGGAAGGGAGAGACCCAGTACTTC. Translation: CASSATGKGETQYF.

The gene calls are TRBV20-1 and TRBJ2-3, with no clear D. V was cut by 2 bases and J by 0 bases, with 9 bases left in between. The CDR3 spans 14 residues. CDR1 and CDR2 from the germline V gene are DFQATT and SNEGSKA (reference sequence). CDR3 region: CSARSGESTDTQYF. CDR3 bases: TGCAGTGCTAGATCAGGCGAGAGCACAGATACGCAGTATTTT.